These 21 T cell receptor beta chains share one sample of origin, sequenced in a study of spatial heterogeneity in lung cancer. General study points: Expanded intratumoral alpha and beta TCR counts tracked tumor mutation counts.

Time point given: sample taken at primary tumor resection. These receptors have no identified antigens. From the 5' RACE reads, TCRdb called clonotypes with MiXCR, one entry per CDR3 protein. Of around 3,600 distinct CDR3 sequences in the sample, just under 7% were seen once. The sample was lung tumor tissue, taken at surgery. The receptors here all came from a male donor with early-stage non-small cell lung cancer.

This clonotype is medium-sized within its sample. In a library made to pick up alpha chains, this beta chain is a stray read with a size that means little. The chain uses TRBV6-2 or TRBV6-3 and TRBJ2-3, with unresolved D. V lost 3 bases to trimming and J lost 4 bases, with 11 bases between them. Per the germline V gene, CDR1 is MNHEY and CDR2 is SVGEGT. CDR3 size: 14 residues. CDR3 sequence reads: CASSYSEFPDTQYF. CDR3 nucleotides: TGTGCCAGCAGTTATTCGGAGTTTCCAGATACGCAGTATTTT.

This clonotype ranks as medium-sized. For a library built for alpha chains, this beta chain is a stray read; little rests on its size. CDR3 nucleotide sequence: TGTGCCAGCAGCTCCCGGACGGGGAACACCGGGGAGCTGTTTTTT. Its translation is CASSSRTGNTGELFF. The chain employs TRBV2 and TRBJ2-2, with D unresolved. The CDR3 totals 15 residues. V lost 6 bases, J lost 1 base, and 12 bases lay in between. Germline CDR1 reads SNHLY; CDR2 reads FYNNEI.

This clonotype has a count of ten or more. This beta chain lies outside the target of a library built for alpha chains; its clone size means little. The V call is TRBV3-1, the J call TRBJ2-2; D gene ambiguous. The germline V gene has CDR1 LGHDT and CDR2 YNNKEL (reference sequence). The CDR3 runs 12 residues. Trimming left V 8 bases short and J 4 bases short, with 8 bases between. This CDR3 reads CASGMVTGELFF. CDR3 sequence (DNA): TGTGCCAGCGGAATGGTCACCGGGGAGCTGTTTTTT.

In this sample, this clonotype is medium-sized (0.01 to 0.1%). This beta chain is an unintended read in a library built for alpha chains; its size means little. The chain has TRBV13 and TRBJ1-1, with D unresolved. CDR1 and CDR2 from the germline V gene are PRHDT and FYEKMQ (reference sequence). V shed 5 bases and J shed 9 bases, with 22 bases lying between them. The CDR3 runs to 15 residues. This CDR3 is CASSPSLDRVPKAFF. CDR3 nucleotide sequence: TGTGCCAGCAGCCCCAGCCTGGACCGGGTTCCCAAAGCTTTCTTT.

This clonotype is medium-sized (0.01 to 0.1%) in the sample. This beta chain is a stray read from a library made for alpha chains; its abundance is not meaningful. V usage is TRBV18 and J usage is TRBJ2-3; no definite D call. The CDR3 totals 14 residues. The ends were cut back, 3 bases at V and 4 bases at J, with 11 bases in the middle. Germline CDR1 KGHSH, CDR2 LQKENI. CDR3 bases: TGTGCCAGCTCACCGGCCGATAGGGCAGATACGCAGTATTTT. Its translation is CASSPADRADTQYF.

This clonotype was seen ten or more times. Found in a library prepared for alpha chains, this beta chain is an off-target read, and its abundance has little meaning. The chain is built from TRBV7-2 and TRBJ2-5, with D maybe TRBD2 (5 bases). The germline V gene encodes CDR1 SGHTA and CDR2 FQGNSA. The germline V and J ends were trimmed by 5 bases and 5 bases, with 15 bases remaining between them. CDR3 size: 14 residues. CDR3 coding DNA: TGTGCCAGCAGCGGGAGTAGGGTGGGTGAGACCCAGTACTTC. It yields the protein CASSGSRVGETQYF.

This clonotype is labeled as hyperexpanded (1% or more). This beta chain is a stray sequence in a library constructed for alpha chains; its clone size is not meaningful. The rearrangement uses TRBV7-6 and TRBJ2-3; tentatively, D is TRBD1 (5 bases). V dropped 4 bases and J dropped 3 bases, with 20 bases sitting between them. Germline assignment: CDR1 SGHVS and CDR2 FNYEAQ. This CDR3 has 17 amino acids. CDR3 loop: CASSSGQSYVHTDTQYF. DNA for the CDR3: TGTGCCAGCAGCTCCGGACAATCCTACGTGCATACAGATACGCAGTATTTT.

Comment on this clonotype: Found in a library prepared for alpha chains, this beta chain is an off-target read, and its abundance has little meaning. The chain uses TRBV10-3 and TRBJ1-1, with 7 bases matching TRBD1. The V and J ends lost 5 bases and 3 bases, in that order; junction bases with no gene match: 12. The CDR3 has 16 residues. The germline V gene encodes CDR1 ENHRY and CDR2 SYGVKD. The CDR3 here is CAISSRDGTEDTEAFF. The CDR3 region has the DNA TGTGCCATCAGTAGCAGGGATGGGACAGAAGACACTGAAGCTTTCTTT.

This clonotype was found many times. This beta chain slipped into a library made for alpha chains as a stray read, so its size is not meaningful. This chain links TRBV12-3 or TRBV12-4 with TRBJ2-3; D not certain. The CDR3 is made up of 14 amino acids. The germline V and J ends were trimmed by 4 bases and 4 bases, with 12 bases remaining between them. This chain's CDR3 is CASSSGPESDTQYF. CDR3 nucleotides: TGTGCCAGCAGTTCGGGCCCCGAGTCAGATACGCAGTATTTT.

In its sample, this clonotype ranks as large. The library was designed around alpha chains, so this beta chain is a stray read whose abundance carries little weight. J is TRBJ1-1 and V is TRBV12-3 or TRBV12-4; D not resolved. This CDR3 contains 11 residues. Trimming pared 7 bases from V and 1 base from J, leaving 4 bases between. CDR3 in amino acids: CASKGNTEAFF. CDR3 nucleotide sequence: TGTGCCAGCAAGGGGAACACTGAAGCTTTCTTT.

Within the sample, this clonotype is medium-sized. Little can be read into the size of this beta chain, an off-target read in a library designed for alpha chains. The chain employs TRBV6-2 or TRBV6-3 and TRBJ2-7; D might be TRBD1 or TRBD2, each matching 5 bases. Trimming removed 6 bases from V and 4 bases from J, with 13 bases in between. The length of the CDR3 is 13 residues. Germline assignment: CDR1 MNHEY and CDR2 SVGEGT. The CDR3 spells CASRNPGRYEQYV. The DNA for the CDR3 is TGTGCCAGCAGGAATCCGGGGCGATACGAGCAGTACGTC.

A word on this clonotype: This beta chain is off target for a library built for alpha chains, so its abundance means little. V and J are TRBV7-6 and TRBJ2-1, with TRBD2 identical over 9 bases. The CDR3 covers 20 residues. The junction had 15 bases not matched to a gene; V was cut back by 1 base and J by 2 bases. Germline loops: CDR1 SGHVS, CDR2 FNYEAQ. CDR3 in amino acids: CASSLGGRGTSRGPYNEQFF. CDR3 nucleotides: TGTGCCAGCAGCTTAGGGGGTAGGGGGACTAGCAGGGGCCCCTACAATGAGCAGTTCTTC.

In this sample, this clonotype is medium-sized. This beta chain was picked up by a library intended for alpha chains and is off target, so its count carries little meaning. J is TRBJ1-1 and V is TRBV6-2 or TRBV6-3; D not resolved. The CDR3 consists of 15 residues. Trimming removed 2 bases from V and 0 bases from J, with 10 bases in between. Germline-derived CDR1 and CDR2 are MNHEY and SVGEGT. The DNA of the CDR3 is TGTGCCAGCAGTTACATGAACCGCCTGAACACTGAAGCTTTCTTT. It specifies CASSYMNRLNTEAFF.

The sample holds many counts of this clonotype. This beta chain appears as a stray read in a library generated for alpha chains; its size is not informative. The chain has TRBV7-9 and TRBJ2-5; 8 bases are a match to TRBD1. The CDR3 is made up of 18 amino acids. The trim removed 5 bases at V and 4 bases at J, leaving 18 bases unmatched. Germline lookup yields CDR1 SEHNR and CDR2 FQNEAQ (reference sequence). The CDR3 bases are TGTGCCAGCAGCCCCACGGCAGGGGGCTATGTGGACGGAGAGACCCAGTACTTC. Amino acids: CASSPTAGGYVDGETQYF.

This clonotype was found many times. This beta chain lies outside the target of a library built for alpha chains; its clone size means little. V usage is TRBV27 and J usage is TRBJ2-3; TRBD1 aligns across 7 bases. J gave up 3 bases and V 2 bases, and 5 bases lay outside the gene matches. Germline V CDR1 and CDR2: MNHEY, SMNVEV (reference sequence). The CDR3 consists of 15 residues. CDR3 sequence (DNA): TGTGCCAGCAGTTTACGAGGGGGCTGGACAGATACGCAGTATTTT. Its translation: CASSLRGGWTDTQYF.

This clonotype counts as medium-sized. This beta chain is off target for a library built for alpha chains, so its abundance means little. This chain connects TRBV2 to TRBJ2-7, with 9 bases that match TRBD1. The J segment lost 9 bases and the V segment lost 7 bases, leaving 13 bases of the junction unmatched. In germline, CDR1 is SNHLY, CDR2 FYNNEI. The CDR3 is made up of 14 amino acids. CDR3 residues: CASKNGQGYSGQYF. The CDR3 coding sequence is TGTGCCAGCAAAAACGGACAGGGGTACTCAGGGCAGTACTTC.

Ten or more counts support this clonotype. This beta chain was picked up by a library intended for alpha chains and is off target, so its count carries little meaning. The chain carries TRBV30 and TRBJ2-6; D not certain. The CDR3 has 13 amino acids. The ends were cut back, 0 bases at V and 4 bases at J, with 4 bases in the middle. The germline V gene encodes CDR1 GTSNPN and CDR2 SVGIG (reference sequence). The CDR3: CAWSVSGANVLTF. In DNA, the CDR3 is TGTGCCTGGAGTGTATCCGGGGCCAACGTCCTGACTTTC. Drawing the rest from reference TRBV30 and TRBJ2-6, the complete variable domain is SQTIHQWPATLVQPVGSPLSLECTVEGTSNPNLYWYRQAAGRGLQLLFYSVGIGQISSEVPQNLSASRPQDRQFILSSKKLLLSDSGFYLCAWSVSGANVLTFGAGSRLTVL.

This clonotype has ten or more counts. This beta chain is an unintended read in a library built for alpha chains; its size means little. The chain couples TRBV7-2 to TRBJ2-3, with unresolved D. Deletions cut 1 base from V and 3 bases from J, with 5 bases between. The CDR3 is 13 amino acids. Germline V lookup: CDR1 SGHTA, CDR2 FQGNSA. In DNA, the CDR3 is TGTGCCAGCAGCTTAGTGGGGACAGATACGCAGTATTTT. Its translation: CASSLVGTDTQYF.

By share, this clonotype counts as medium-sized (0.01 to 0.1%). This beta chain appears as a stray read in a library generated for alpha chains; its size is not informative. V and J are TRBV3-1 and TRBJ2-1, with D possibly matching TRBD2 (5 bases). V lost 4 bases and J 0 bases, leaving 10 bases between the germline ends. CDR1 LGHDT and CDR2 YNNKEL come from the germline V gene (reference sequence). The CDR3 has 15 residues. The DNA of the CDR3 is TGTGCCAGCAGCCTCGGACTTAGCTCCTACAATGAGCAGTTCTTC. Its translation: CASSLGLSSYNEQFF.

In its sample, this clonotype ranks as medium-sized. In a library made to pick up alpha chains, this beta chain is a stray read with a size that means little. The gene calls are TRBV27 and TRBJ2-1; D remains unclear. The germline gives CDR1 MNHEY, CDR2 SMNVEV (reference sequence). V was trimmed by 6 bases and J by 6 bases, leaving 18 bases between them. The CDR3 sequence is 15 residues long. DNA of the CDR3: TGTGCCAGCAGAAGCCTAGTCTCATGGGGCAATGAGCAGTTCTTC. Residues: CASRSLVSWGNEQFF.

In this sample, this clonotype is medium-sized. A library prepared for alpha chains yielded this beta chain as an off-target read; its size is of little meaning. The chain uses TRBV5-1 and TRBJ1-5, with 8 bases aligning to TRBD1. V was clipped by 2 bases and J by 4 bases; unmatched bases: 2. The CDR3 has 14 amino acids. The germline CDR1 and CDR2 sequences are SGHRS and YFSETQ. The CDR3 loop reads CASSFGTGNQPQHF. The CDR3 DNA reads TGCGCCAGCAGCTTCGGGACAGGAAATCAGCCCCAGCATTTT.